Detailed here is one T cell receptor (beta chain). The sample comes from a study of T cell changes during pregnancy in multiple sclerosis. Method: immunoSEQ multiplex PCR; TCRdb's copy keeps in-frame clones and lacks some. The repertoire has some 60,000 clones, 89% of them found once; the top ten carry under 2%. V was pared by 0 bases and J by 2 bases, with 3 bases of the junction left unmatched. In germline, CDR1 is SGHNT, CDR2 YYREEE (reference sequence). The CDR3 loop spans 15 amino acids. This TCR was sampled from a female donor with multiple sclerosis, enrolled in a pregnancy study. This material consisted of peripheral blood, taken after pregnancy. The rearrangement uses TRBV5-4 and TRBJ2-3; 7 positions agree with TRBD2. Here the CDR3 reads CASSLGGGDTDTQYF. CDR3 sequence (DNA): TGTGCCAGCAGCTTGGGTGGGGGGGACACAGATACGCAGTATTTT.